This entry describes one T cell receptor (beta chain). Its specificity is not known. The sample originates from a study of graft-versus-host responses after intestinal transplantation. Background on the study: Once they had received anti-thymocyte globulin induction, all recipients took tacrolimus and steroids for roughly three years.

Some clones are missing from TCRdb's copy, which holds only in-frame ones; the method was immunoSEQ multiplex PCR. In the table there are approximately 33,000 clones, about four fifths of which are singletons. The study's findings and limits: Some GvH clones were seen earlier in gut or blood, suggesting intestinal origin. Individuals who had graft-donor T cell macrochimerism had allografts that showed high graft-versus-host to host-versus-graft clonal ratios.

This CDR3 is built from 15 residues. V lost 3 bases to trimming and J lost 5 bases, with 14 bases between them. Germline CDR1 LNHDA, CDR2 SQIVND (reference sequence). This material consisted of unstimulated CD8+ T cells sorted from spleen or lymph node cells, taken before intestinal transplant. J is TRBJ1-5 and V is TRBV19; no definite D call. The receptor's source is a human donor who received an intestinal transplant. As DNA, the CDR3 is TGTGCCAGTAGTATGTTCGAGGGAGTTTATCAGCCCCAGCATTTT. This encodes CASSMFEGVYQPQHF.